The clone carrying this T cell receptor (beta chain) was observed a single time. Its antigen is not known. The data were obtained in a study of T cells in Graves' hyperthyroidism and ophthalmopathy. General study points: Ophthalmopathy was separated from stable hyperthyroidism by a 13 V-J model.

The source material, RNA transcripts, was used to amplify TCR beta CDR3 regions. First-round RT-PCR targeting the TCR CDR3 was performed with the HTBI primer set. TCRdb re-called the multiplex PCR reads with MiXCR, one entry per CDR3 protein. The profile covers a few hundred thousand distinct CDR3 sequences, with under 60% appearing a single time and more than 7% taken by the ten largest. The sequence derives from a woman aged 18-30 years with Graves' hyperthyroidism. The sequenced material came from peripheral blood or thyroid tissue (not recorded which).

The CDR3 spells CASMVSGGRYNEQFF. The DNA of the CDR3 is TGCGCCAGCATGGTTTCAGGGGGCCGTTACAATGAGCAGTTCTTC. V and J are TRBV5-1 and TRBJ2-7; the match to TRBD1 covers 8 bases. The J call may be in error: the DNA end matches TRBJ2-1 better. This CDR3 contains 15 residues. Looked up from germline, CDR1 is SGHRS and CDR2 is YFSETQ.